Listed here are 31 T cell receptor beta chains from one sample, sequenced in a study of cytomegalovirus exposure and HLA in healthy donors. The PCR used 60 Vbeta and 13 Jbeta primers. Only in-frame clones appear in the TCRdb table, and some are missing; sequencing was by immunoSEQ multiplex PCR. This sample has around 280,000 clones, with 85% to 90% found just once. The specimen sequenced was PBMCs. These TCRs come from a woman younger than 35 in good health and CMV-seronegative.

The CDR3 DNA reads as TGTGCCAGCAGTCCTCGGACAGGGGTCTATGGCTACACCTTC. Its translation: CASSPRTGVYGYTF. This sequence joins TRBV6-1 and TRBJ1-2; 9 bases match TRBD1. There are 14 residues in the CDR3. After removal of 5 bases from V and 4 bases from J, the junction contained 5 bases not matched to a gene. CDR1 is MNHNS, CDR2 SASEGT, per germline.

This clone was recorded once. The genes are TRBV19 and TRBJ2-5, with 7 nucleotides matching TRBD2. This CDR3 has 13 residues. In germline, CDR1 is LNHDA, CDR2 SQIVND (reference sequence). V gave up 1 base and J gave up 5 bases; unmatched junction bases: 1. The CDR3 loop reads CASSIVGGETQYF. In nucleotides, the CDR3 is TGTGCCAGTAGTATAGTGGGGGGGGAGACCCAGTACTTC.

The genes are TRBV28 and TRBJ2-1; D gene uncertain. V lost 3 bases and J 10 bases, leaving 7 bases between the germline ends. This CDR3 spans 11 amino acids. Germline assignment: CDR1 MDHEN and CDR2 SYDVKM. CDR3 DNA: TGTGCCAGCAGTTTGAGCCTGGAGCAGTTCTTC. The encoded protein is CASSLSLEQFF.

The chain has TRBV7-6 and TRBJ2-1; D uncertain. The CDR3 sequence is 14 residues long. Per germline, CDR1 SGHVS and CDR2 FNYEAQ. V was pared by 5 bases and J by 0 bases, with 8 bases between. The CDR3 is CASSPWSSYNEQFF. The CDR3 DNA reads as TGTGCCAGCAGCCCCTGGAGCTCCTACAATGAGCAGTTCTTC. Full variable domain (rest looked up from reference TRBV7-6 and TRBJ2-1): GAGVSQSPRYKVTKRGQDVALRCDPISGHVSLYWYRQALGQGPEFLTYFNYEAQQDKSGLPNDRFSAERPEGSISTLTIQRTEQRDSAMYRCASSPWSSYNEQFFGPGTRLTVL.

The chain employs TRBV6-5 and TRBJ1-3; D perhaps matches TRBD1 (6 bases). Between the trimmed V and J ends, which lost 8 bases and 0 bases, there was a span of 14 bases. The germline V gene has CDR1 MNHEY and CDR2 SVGAGI. CDR3 length equals 15 residues. The CDR3 nucleotides are TGTGCCAGCGAGGGGACACACCACTCTGGAAACACCATATATTTT. Protein product: CASEGTHHSGNTIYF.

This chain links TRBV18 with TRBJ2-1; 8 positions match TRBD2. This CDR3 is built from 17 residues. The trim removed 6 bases at V and 3 bases at J, leaving 13 bases unmatched. Germline CDR1 is KGHSH and CDR2 is LQKENI. In DNA, the CDR3 is TGTGCCAGCTCGCCTTCCTCAGTGGCGGGGGGCTACAATGAGCAGTTCTTC. Amino acid sequence: CASSPSSVAGGYNEQFF.

The chain recombines TRBV19 with TRBJ2-2, with 8 bases fitting TRBD1. After removal of 4 bases from V and 4 bases from J, the junction contained 5 bases not matched to a gene. This CDR3 comprises 15 residues. Germline loops: CDR1 LNHDA, CDR2 SQIVND (reference sequence). The CDR3 reads CASSTKQGGTGELFF. DNA of the CDR3: TGTGCCAGTAGTACCAAACAGGGGGGCACCGGGGAGCTGTTTTTT.

This clone was observed a few times. The chain combines TRBV9 with TRBJ2-7; 9 nucleotides line up with TRBD2. The germline V gene has CDR1 SGDLS and CDR2 YYNGEE. Germline trimming cut 2 bases from V and 1 base from J; bases unmatched to any gene: 7. The CDR3 is 16 amino acids. The CDR3 DNA reads TGTGCCAGCAGCGTCTCAAGCGGGGGGACTTCCTACGAGCAGTACTTC. As protein: CASSVSSGGTSYEQYF.

The chain has TRBV27 and TRBJ2-3, with 7 nucleotides matching TRBD2. V shed 4 bases and J 4 bases; nucleotides not matched to a gene: 8. The length of the CDR3 is 15 residues. CDR1 is MNHEY, CDR2 SMNVEV, per germline (reference sequence). As DNA, the CDR3 is TGTGCCAGCAGTTATGCGTCCCGGGAGGCAGATACGCAGTATTTT. Amino acid sequence: CASSYASREADTQYF.

J is TRBJ2-3 and V is TRBV2; the D is unclear. The V end was cut by 1 base, the J end by 6 bases, with 5 bases between. Looked up from germline, CDR1 is SNHLY and CDR2 is FYNNEI. CDR3 size: 12 residues. CDR3 bases: TGTGCCAGCAGTGAAGGAGCCGATACGCAGTATTTT. This codes for CASSEGADTQYF.

The chain is built from TRBV7-8 and TRBJ1-5; a possible D gene is TRBD1 (6 bases). With 2 bases removed from V and 4 bases from J, the gap between germline ends came to 9 bases. The CDR3 totals 14 residues. CDR1 and CDR2 from the germline V gene are SGHVS and FQNEAQ. CDR3 region: CASSLIQGNQPQHF. Written as DNA, the CDR3 is TGTGCCAGCAGCTTAATCCAGGGGAATCAGCCCCAGCATTTT.

The chain couples TRBV14 to TRBJ2-3; TRBD2 matches at 14 bases. There are 18 residues in the CDR3. Trimming took 4 bases from V and 4 from J; bases not matched to a gene: 10. Per germline, CDR1 SGHDN and CDR2 FVKESK. The chain's CDR3 is CASSLNYPGLAGADTQYF. CDR3 DNA sequence: TGTGCCAGCAGCCTAAACTATCCGGGACTAGCGGGAGCAGATACGCAGTATTTT.

For this clone: The junction shows a germline mismatch at one end, possibly a read error. This chain joins TRBV7-9 and TRBJ1-1; weak D call: TRBD1 (5 bases). The CDR3 loop spans 16 amino acids. CDR1 and CDR2 (germline): SEHNR, FQNEAQ (reference sequence). The CDR3 loop reads CSSRSWVGGMNTEAFF. The CDR3 DNA reads TGTTCCAGCAGGTCGTGGGTGGGGGGAATGAACACTGAAGCTTTCTTT.

The rearrangement uses TRBV4-1 and TRBJ1-4, with D possibly matching TRBD1 (6 bases). The CDR3 loop spans 15 amino acids. Germline assignment: CDR1 MGHRA and CDR2 YSYEKL. V lost 1 base to trimming and J lost 6 bases, with 12 bases between them. As DNA, the CDR3 is TGCGCCAGCAGCCAAGTGGCAGGGGCGGATGAAAAACTGTTTTTT. Amino acids: CASSQVAGADEKLFF.

This clone has only one observation. The chain employs TRBV6-5 and TRBJ1-2; perhaps TRBD1 as D (6 bases). The V gene's germline CDR1 is MNHEY and CDR2 SVGAGI. This CDR3 contains 15 residues. V lost 0 bases to trimming and J lost 4 bases, with 12 bases between them. Here the CDR3 DNA reads TGTGCCAGCAGTTACTCGAGGACAGTTGGCTATGGCTACACCTTC. Amino acid sequence: CASSYSRTVGYGYTF.

Comments on this clone: The germline gene is not matched at one end of the junction; a read error may be the cause. The V and J genes are TRBV6-1 and TRBJ2-1; a possible D gene is TRBD2 (5 bases). The CDR3 contains 14 residues. CDR1 MNHNS and CDR2 SASEGT come from the germline V gene. The CDR3 is CASTEPLGDNEQFF. In DNA form, the CDR3 reads TGTGCCAGCACTGAACCGCTGGGAGACAATGAGCAGTTCTTC.

The gene calls are TRBV15 and TRBJ1-5; unclear D gene. The CDR3 covers 15 residues. CDR1 LNHNV and CDR2 YYDKDF come from the germline V gene (reference sequence). Between the trimmed V and J ends, which lost 0 bases and 5 bases, there was a span of 11 bases. CDR3 residues: CATSRDLDGDQPQHF. CDR3 bases: TGTGCCACCAGCAGAGATCTAGACGGGGATCAGCCCCAGCATTTT.

The genes are TRBV7-2 and TRBJ2-3; 7 bases are a match to TRBD2. Germline CDR1 reads SGHTA; CDR2 reads FQGNSA. This CDR3 contains 14 residues. Trimming cost V 4 bases and J 1 base; bases outside gene matches: 2. This CDR3 reads CASSSSGRTDTQYF. The CDR3 DNA reads TGTGCCAGCAGCTCTAGCGGACGCACAGATACGCAGTATTTT.

The chain has TRBV20-1 and TRBJ1-1; a possible D gene is TRBD1 (5 bases). V was clipped by 1 base and J by 8 bases, with 8 bases between them. CDR1 DFQATT and CDR2 SNEGSKA come from the germline V gene (reference sequence). The CDR3 is 11 amino acids. In DNA form, the CDR3 reads TGCAGTGCTAGAGGCAACAGGGAAGCTTTCTTT. This gives the protein CSARGNREAFF.

This rearrangement joins TRBV27 to TRBJ1-1; 9 positions match TRBD1. V gave up 6 bases and J gave up 1 base; unmatched junction bases: 6. Germline CDR1 and CDR2: MNHEY and SMNVEV (reference sequence). This CDR3 comprises 15 residues. The CDR3 loop reads CASRNMGQGNTEAFF. In nucleotides, the CDR3 is TGTGCCAGCAGGAATATGGGACAGGGGAACACTGAAGCTTTCTTT.

CDR3 protein: CASSLVGGSSYNEQFF. CDR3 nucleotides: TGTGCCAGCAGCTTAGTTGGCGGCAGCTCCTACAATGAGCAGTTCTTC. This chain uses TRBV7-6 with TRBJ2-1; no clear D. CDR3 length equals 16 residues. From germline, CDR1 is SGHVS and CDR2 FNYEAQ. Trimming took 1 base from V and 0 from J, leaving 10 bases between them.

V usage is TRBV11-3 and J usage is TRBJ2-5; D is unresolved. Between the trimmed V and J ends, which lost 2 bases and 14 bases, there was a span of 18 bases. CDR3 length: 13 amino acids. CDR1 is SGHNT, CDR2 YENEEA, per germline. CDR3 in amino acids: CASSLNAVRVAYF. DNA for the CDR3: TGTGCCAGCAGCTTAAACGCCGTTCGCGTTGCCTACTTC.

V usage is TRBV6-5 and J usage is TRBJ1-1, with TRBD1 as a possible D gene (6 bases). The germline V and J ends were trimmed by 6 bases and 0 bases, with 11 bases remaining between them. The germline gives CDR1 MNHEY, CDR2 SVGAGI. The CDR3 sequence is 14 residues long. CDR3 nucleotides: TGTGCCAGCAGCTCAGGGGCAATGAACACTGAAGCTTTCTTT. Its protein product is CASSSGAMNTEAFF.

This chain uses TRBV19 with TRBJ1-6, with 7 positions matching TRBD1. Germline V CDR1 and CDR2: LNHDA, SQIVND (reference sequence). The J segment lost 7 bases and the V segment lost 4 bases, leaving 10 bases of the junction unmatched. The CDR3 loop spans 16 amino acids. For the CDR3, the DNA is TGTGCCAGTAGTAACCTGGGACAGAGGGGCAATTCACCCCTCCACTTT. Its protein is CASSNLGQRGNSPLHF. Together with reference TRBV19 and TRBJ1-6, the CDR3 gives the full variable domain: DGGITQSPKYLFRKEGQNVTLSCEQNLNHDAMYWYRQDPGQGLRLIYYSQIVNDFQKGDIAEGYSVSREKKESFPLTVTSAQKNPTAFYLCASSNLGQRGNSPLHFGNGTRLTVT.

The chain carries TRBV14 and TRBJ1-3, with D possibly being TRBD1 (6 bases). V lost 4 bases, J lost 4 bases, and 17 bases lay in between. The CDR3 runs to 16 residues. Per the germline V gene, CDR1 is SGHDN and CDR2 is FVKESK. The CDR3 DNA reads TGTGCCAGCAGCCGACAGGCTTGGATGGCCGGAAACACCATATATTTT. Translation gives CASSRQAWMAGNTIYF.

The chain uses TRBV27 and TRBJ1-1; a weak D match, TRBD1 (6 bases). The germline V and J ends were trimmed by 7 bases and 3 bases, with 18 bases remaining between them. Per germline, CDR1 MNHEY and CDR2 SMNVEV (reference sequence). The CDR3 is 15 amino acids. In DNA, the CDR3 is TGTGCCAGCATCTCTCTGGGGGCAGCGGACACTGAAGCTTTCTTT. Translated: CASISLGAADTEAFF.

The chain joins TRBV2 to TRBJ2-7, with 11 bases identical to TRBD1. The CDR3 sequence is 13 residues long. The V gene end was trimmed by 8 bases and the J gene end by 7 bases; junction bases not matched to a gene: 7. CDR1 and CDR2 (germline): SNHLY, FYNNEI. The CDR3 spells CASYRTGGVEQYF. The CDR3 region has the DNA TGTGCCAGCTATAGGACAGGGGGCGTTGAGCAGTACTTC.

The chain is built from TRBV27 and TRBJ2-7, with 9 bases matching TRBD2. This CDR3 spans 15 amino acids. V lost 6 bases, J lost 1 base, and 7 bases stayed unmatched. Germline-derived CDR1 and CDR2 are MNHEY and SMNVEV (reference sequence). CDR3 protein: CASSALAGTSYEQYF. In nucleotides, the CDR3 is TGTGCCAGCAGCGCTCTAGCGGGGACTTCCTACGAGCAGTACTTC.

The chain employs TRBV10-3 and TRBJ1-1; D may be TRBD1 (5 bases). V lost 4 bases, J lost 4 bases, and 7 bases lay in between. This CDR3 comprises 12 residues. Germline V gene data show CDR1 as ENHRY and CDR2 as SYGVKD. The CDR3 loop is CAISATGTEAFF. Here the CDR3 DNA reads TGTGCCATCAGTGCTACAGGCACTGAAGCTTTCTTT.

The chain recombines TRBV25-1 with TRBJ2-3, with a possible D match to TRBD1 (5 bases). This CDR3 contains 14 residues. Germline V gives CDR1 MGHDK, CDR2 SYGVNS. V lost 8 bases and J 6 bases, leaving 18 bases between the germline ends. CDR3 amino acids: CASSLGAVWDTQYF. The CDR3 DNA reads TGTGCCAGCTCTCTAGGGGCCGTTTGGGATACGCAGTATTTT. Looking up the rest from reference TRBV25-1 and TRBJ2-3 gives the full variable domain: EADIYQTPRYLVIGTGKKITLECSQTMGHDKMYWYQQDPGMELHLIHYSYGVNSTEKGDLSSESTVSRIRTEHFPLTLESARPSHTSQYLCASSLGAVWDTQYFGPGTRLTVL.

V gene TRBV5-1 combines with J gene TRBJ2-7, with D maybe TRBD1 (6 bases). CDR1 and CDR2 (germline): SGHRS, YFSETQ. The CDR3 has 15 amino acids. Trimming took off 0 bases at V and 1 base at J, with 11 bases between the two ends. In DNA form, the CDR3 reads TGCGCCAGCAGCTTGGCGACAGGCGTTTCCTACGAGCAGTACTTC. Its translation: CASSLATGVSYEQYF.